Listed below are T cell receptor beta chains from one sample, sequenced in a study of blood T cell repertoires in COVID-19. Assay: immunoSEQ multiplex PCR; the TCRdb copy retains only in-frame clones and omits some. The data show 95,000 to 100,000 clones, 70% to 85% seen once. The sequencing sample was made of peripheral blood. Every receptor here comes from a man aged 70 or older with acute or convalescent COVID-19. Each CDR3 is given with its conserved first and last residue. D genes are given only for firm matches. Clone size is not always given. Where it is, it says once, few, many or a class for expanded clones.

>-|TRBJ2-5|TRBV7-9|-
TGTGCCAGCAGCTTAGCTGGGGGGAAAGAGACCCAGTACTTC
CASSLAGGKETQYF
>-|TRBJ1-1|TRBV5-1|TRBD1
TGCGCCAGCAGCCGGGACAGGGGGTCAACCTCTGAAGCTTTCTTT
CASSRDRGSTSEAFF
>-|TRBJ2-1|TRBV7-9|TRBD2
TGTGCCAGCAGCACGCGGGACTACTCGGAGCTCACCTACAATGAGCAGTTCTTC
CASSTRDYSELTYNEQFF
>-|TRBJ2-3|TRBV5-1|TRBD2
TGCGCCAGCAGCTCTACCGGGACTAGCGGGGGGAACACAGATACGCAGTATTTT
CASSSTGTSGGNTDTQYF
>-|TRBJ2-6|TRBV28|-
TGTGCCAGCAGCAAACACAGCTCTGGGGCCAACGTCCTGACTTTC
CASSKHSSGANVLTF
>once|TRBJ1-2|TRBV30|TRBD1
TGTGCCTGGAGCCGGGACAGGGATAGCCCTAGGGGCTACACCTTC
CAWSRDRDSPRGYTF
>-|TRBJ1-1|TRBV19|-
TGTGCCAGTAGTATTTTCGAGGGCACTGAAGCTTTCTTT
CASSIFEGTEAFF
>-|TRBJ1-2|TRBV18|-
TGTGCCAGCTCATCCGGAGTGGGCTACACCTTC
CASSSGVGYTF
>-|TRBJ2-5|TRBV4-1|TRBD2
TGCGCCAGCAGCCGTACTAGCGGGAGTCCCGAGACCCAGTACTTC
CASSRTSGSPETQYF
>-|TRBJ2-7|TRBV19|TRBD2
TGTGCCAGTAGTCGATCTAGCGGGAGATACGAGCAGTACTTC
CASSRSSGRYEQYF
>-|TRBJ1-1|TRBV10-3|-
TGTGCCATCACGGTTAGCGGTTCCACTGAAGCTTTCTTT
CAITVSGSTEAFF
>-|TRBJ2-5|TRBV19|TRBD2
TGTGCCAGTAGTATTTCGACTAGCGGGAGGGTAACGGAGACCCAGTACTTC
CASSISTSGRVTETQYF
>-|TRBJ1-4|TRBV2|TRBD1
TGTGCCAGCGGGGGCAATCCTGGGACAGGGTCTCGGTGGCTGTTTTTT
CASGGNPGTGSRWLFF
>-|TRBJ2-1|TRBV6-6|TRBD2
TGTGCCAGCAGTTCAGGCGGGAGGGCCGGTAATGAGCAGTTCTTC
CASSSGGRAGNEQFF
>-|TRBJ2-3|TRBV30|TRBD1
TGTGCCTGGAGTATGACAGGGGCCGTGGATACGCAGTATTTT
CAWSMTGAVDTQYF
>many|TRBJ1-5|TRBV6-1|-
TGTGCCAGCAGTGACAGGGTGGGACAGCCCCAGCATTTT
CASSDRVGQPQHF
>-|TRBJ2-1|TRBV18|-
TGTGCCAGCTCACCACCTCAGGGTGGATCCTACAATGAGCAGTTCTTC
CASSPPQGGSYNEQFF
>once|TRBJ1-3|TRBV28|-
TGTGCCAGCAGCCCCGCGGGCACCCAGGAGGACACCATATATTTT
CASSPAGTQEDTIYF
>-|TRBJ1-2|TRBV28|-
TGTGCCAGCAGTTTAAGCCATCTGGTTAATGGCTACACCTTC
CASSLSHLVNGYTF
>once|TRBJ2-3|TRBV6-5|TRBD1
TGTGCCGGACGGGACAGTCCCACAGATACGCAGTATTTT
CAGRDSPTDTQYF
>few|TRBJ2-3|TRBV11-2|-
TGTGCCAGCAGCTTAGTCAGCGGGTTCACAGATACGCAGTATTTT
CASSLVSGFTDTQYF
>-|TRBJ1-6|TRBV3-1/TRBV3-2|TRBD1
TGTGCCAGCAGCCAAGCCGACAGGGGGTCTTCACCCCTCCACTTT
CASSQADRGSSPLHF
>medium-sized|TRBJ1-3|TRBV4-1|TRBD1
TGCGCCAGCAGCCAAGAAGGGACAGGGAGCTCTGGAAACACCATATATTTT
CASSQEGTGSSGNTIYF
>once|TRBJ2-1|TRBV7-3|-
TGTGCCAGCAGCTCCAGGGAAACCCCAAGGAAAGAGCAGTTCTTC
CASSSRETPRKEQFF
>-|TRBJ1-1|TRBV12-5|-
TGTGCTAGTGGTACTCGCAGGGGTACTGAAGCTTTCTTT
CASGTRRGTEAFF
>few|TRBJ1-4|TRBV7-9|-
TGTGCCAGCAGACCAGTGGGAGTAGGCGAAAAACTGTTTTTT
CASRPVGVGEKLFF
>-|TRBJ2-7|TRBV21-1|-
TGTGCCAGCAGCCTCCCAGGGGAACCGGCCTACGAGCAGTACTTC
CASSLPGEPAYEQYF
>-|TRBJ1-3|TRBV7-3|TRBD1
TGTGCCAGCAGCTCAGCAGGGGGTGATGGAAACACCATATATTTT
CASSSAGGDGNTIYF
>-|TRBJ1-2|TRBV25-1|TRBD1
TGTGCCAGCAGTTCACAGGGGAGGCTCTGGGATGGCTACACCTTC
CASSSQGRLWDGYTF
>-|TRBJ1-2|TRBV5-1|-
TGCGCCAGCAGCTCAGTCGGCTCGGGAGGGGATGGCTACACCTTC
CASSSVGSGGDGYTF
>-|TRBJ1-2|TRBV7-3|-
TGTGCCAGCAGCTTAGACCCTACAGGGTATAGCGGCTACACCTTC
CASSLDPTGYSGYTF
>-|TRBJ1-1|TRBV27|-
TGTGCCAGCAGTTTAGGAGGGAGGGGGGAAAACAAACCGAACACTGAAGCTTTCTTT
CASSLGGRGENKPNTEAFF
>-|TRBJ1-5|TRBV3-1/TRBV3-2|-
TGTGCCAGCAGCAGGGGACTTACCAATCAGCCCCAGCATTTT
CASSRGLTNQPQHF
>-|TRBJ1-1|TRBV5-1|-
TGCGCCAGCAGCTTGGCCCGCTTCGGGGGGAACACTGAAGCTTTCTTT
CASSLARFGGNTEAFF
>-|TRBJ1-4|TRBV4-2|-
TGTGCCAGCAGCCAAGATATTTTACTCGTTGAAAAACTGTTTTTT
CASSQDILLVEKLFF
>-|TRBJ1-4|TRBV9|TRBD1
TGTGCCAGCAGCGTAGAGGGACAGGGGTTTCCTTCTACTAATGAAAAACTGTTTTTT
CASSVEGQGFPSTNEKLFF
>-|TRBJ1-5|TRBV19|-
TGTGCCAGCTTAGGACAGATCCATAGCAATCAGCCCCAGCATTTT
CASLGQIHSNQPQHF
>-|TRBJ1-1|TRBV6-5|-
TGTGCCAGCAGTTACGGCAGAAGAGGGAACACTGAAGCTTTCTTT
CASSYGRRGNTEAFF
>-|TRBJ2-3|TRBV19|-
TGTGCCAGTAGTTCCCCACGGGACACGGACACAGATACGCAGTATTTT
CASSSPRDTDTDTQYF
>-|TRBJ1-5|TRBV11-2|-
TGTGCCAGCAGCTTAGGACACGCGCGCAATCAGCCCCAGCATTTT
CASSLGHARNQPQHF
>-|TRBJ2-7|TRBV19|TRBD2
TGTGCCACTAAGACTAGCGGGGGGGCAAGCTACGAGCAGTACTTC
CATKTSGGASYEQYF
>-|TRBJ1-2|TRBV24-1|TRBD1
TGTGCCACCGCCGGGACAGCTAACTATGGCTACACCTTC
CATAGTANYGYTF
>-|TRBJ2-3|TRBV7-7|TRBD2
TGTGCTAGCAGCCTGCAACCCCTAGCGGGGGGACTAGTGGGCACAGATACGCAGTATTTT
CASSLQPLAGGLVGTDTQYF
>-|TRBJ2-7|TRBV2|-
TGTGCCAACCGTCGACTCGGACTGGGGGAGCAGTACTTC
CANRRLGLGEQYF
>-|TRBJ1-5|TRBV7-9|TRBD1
TGTGCCAGCAGCCCAAGACAGGGTAATCAGCCCCAGCATTTT
CASSPRQGNQPQHF
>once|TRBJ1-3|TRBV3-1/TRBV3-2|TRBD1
TGTGCCAGCAGCCCCTACCGACGACAGGGTATAGAATACACCATATATTTT
CASSPYRRQGIEYTIYF
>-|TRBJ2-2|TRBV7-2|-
TGTGCCAGCAGCCCGTGGGGCAGTAACACCGGGGAGCTGTTTTTT
CASSPWGSNTGELFF
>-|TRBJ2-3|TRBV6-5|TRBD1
TGTGCCAGTGTCCAACAGGGGGCCCTGACAGATACGCAGTATTTT
CASVQQGALTDTQYF
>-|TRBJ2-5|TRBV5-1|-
TGCGCCAGCAGCTTGGCCCTTTGGCAGGGGAGATCCGGCCAAGAGACCCAGTACTTC
CASSLALWQGRSGQETQYF
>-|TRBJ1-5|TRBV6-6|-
TGTGCCAGCAGGCCGCCTGGACAGACTAATCAGCCCCAGCATTTT
CASRPPGQTNQPQHF
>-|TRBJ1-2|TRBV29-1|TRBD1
TGCAGCGTTGAGTTTACAGGGGGTTACTATGGCTACACCTTC
CSVEFTGGYYGYTF
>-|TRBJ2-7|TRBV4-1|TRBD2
TGCGCCAGCAGCCAAGATAGCGGGGGGGCCTTGGAGCAGTACTTC
CASSQDSGGALEQYF
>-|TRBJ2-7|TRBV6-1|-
TGTGCCAGCAGTGAAAGGGTAGGGGGACCCTACGAGCAGTACTTC
CASSERVGGPYEQYF
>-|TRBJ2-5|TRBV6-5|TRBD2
TGTGCCAGCAGGACTAGCGGGGGGCCGGGAGAGACCCAGTACTTC
CASRTSGGPGETQYF
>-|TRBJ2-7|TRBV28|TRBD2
TGTGCCAGCAGCGCTAGCGGAAGCCCCACCTACGAGCAGTACTTC
CASSASGSPTYEQYF
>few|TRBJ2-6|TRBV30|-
TGTGCCTGGAGCGGGGGGGCCAACGTCCTGACTTTC
CAWSGGANVLTF